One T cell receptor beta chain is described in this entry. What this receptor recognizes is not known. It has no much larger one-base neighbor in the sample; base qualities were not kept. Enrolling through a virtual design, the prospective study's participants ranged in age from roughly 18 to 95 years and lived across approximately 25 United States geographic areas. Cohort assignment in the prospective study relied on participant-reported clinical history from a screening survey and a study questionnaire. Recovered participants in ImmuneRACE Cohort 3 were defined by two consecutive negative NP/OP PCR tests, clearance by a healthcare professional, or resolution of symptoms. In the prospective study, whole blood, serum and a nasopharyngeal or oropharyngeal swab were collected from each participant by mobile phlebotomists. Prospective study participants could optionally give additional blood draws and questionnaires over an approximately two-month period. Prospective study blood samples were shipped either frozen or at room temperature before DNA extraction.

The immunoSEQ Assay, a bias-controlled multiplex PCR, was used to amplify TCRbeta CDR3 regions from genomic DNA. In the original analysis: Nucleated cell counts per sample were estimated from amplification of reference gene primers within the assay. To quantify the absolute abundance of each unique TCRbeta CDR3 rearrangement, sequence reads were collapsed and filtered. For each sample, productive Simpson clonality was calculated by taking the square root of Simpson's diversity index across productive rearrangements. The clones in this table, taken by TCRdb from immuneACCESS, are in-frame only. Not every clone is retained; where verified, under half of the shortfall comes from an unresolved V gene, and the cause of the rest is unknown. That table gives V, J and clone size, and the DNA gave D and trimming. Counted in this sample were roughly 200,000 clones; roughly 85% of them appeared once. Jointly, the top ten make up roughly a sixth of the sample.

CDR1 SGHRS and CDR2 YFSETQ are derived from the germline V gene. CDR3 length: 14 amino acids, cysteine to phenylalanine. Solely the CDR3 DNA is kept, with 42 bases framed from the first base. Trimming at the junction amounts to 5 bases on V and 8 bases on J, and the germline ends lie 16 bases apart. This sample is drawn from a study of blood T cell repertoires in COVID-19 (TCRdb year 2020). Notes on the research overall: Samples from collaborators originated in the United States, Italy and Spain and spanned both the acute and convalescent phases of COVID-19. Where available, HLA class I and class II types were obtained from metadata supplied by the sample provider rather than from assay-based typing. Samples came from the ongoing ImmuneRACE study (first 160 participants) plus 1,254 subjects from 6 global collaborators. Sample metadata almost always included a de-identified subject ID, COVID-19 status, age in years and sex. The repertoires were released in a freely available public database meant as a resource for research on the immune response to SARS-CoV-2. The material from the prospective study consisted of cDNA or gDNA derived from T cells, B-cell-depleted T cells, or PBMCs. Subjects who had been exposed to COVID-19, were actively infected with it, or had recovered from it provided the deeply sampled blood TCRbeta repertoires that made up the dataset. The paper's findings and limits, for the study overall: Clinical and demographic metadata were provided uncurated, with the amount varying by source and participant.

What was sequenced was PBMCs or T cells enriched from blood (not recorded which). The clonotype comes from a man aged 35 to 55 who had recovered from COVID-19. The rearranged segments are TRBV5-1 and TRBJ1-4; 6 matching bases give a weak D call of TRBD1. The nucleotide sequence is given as TGCGCCAGCAGAGGGGACACCCGAGGGGAAAAACTGTTTTTT. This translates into CASRGDTRGEKLFF.